This TCR beta chain emerged from a study of T cells in narcolepsy. Method: immunoSEQ multiplex PCR; TCRdb's copy keeps in-frame clones and lacks some. The data contain 25,000 to 35,000 clones, roughly 90% of them singletons. Sequencing input: CD45RA- memory CD4+ T cells from PBMCs. This TCR derives from a human donor with narcolepsy.

The CDR3 protein is CASSLVPTDTQYF. The DNA of the CDR3 is TGCGCCAGCAGCTTGGTTCCCACAGATACGCAGTATTTT. The chain carries TRBV5-1 and TRBJ2-3; D is uncertain. Germline V lookup: CDR1 SGHRS, CDR2 YFSETQ. This CDR3 spans 13 amino acids. Trimming took off 0 bases at V and 2 bases at J, with 4 bases between the two ends. Based on the CDR3 plus reference TRBV5-1 and TRBJ2-3, the full variable domain is KAGVTQTPRYLIKTRGQQVTLSCSPISGHRSVSWYQQTPGQGLQFLFEYFSETQRNKGNFPGRFSGRQFSNSRSEMNVSTLELGDSALYLCASSLVPTDTQYFGPGTRLTVL.